One sample yielded the 28 T cell receptor beta chains listed below, sequenced in a study of T-cell reconstitution after alpha-beta-depleted transplantation in children. Library preparation (for TCRbeta) was performed with unique molecular identifiers. TCRdb analysed the PCR reads with MiXCR anew, one entry per CDR3 protein. The repertoire holds 480,000 or so distinct CDR3 sequences, with roughly a tenth as singletons. The source material was PBMCs, sampled before TCRalphabeta/CD19-depleted stem cell transplant. The source is a child aged 2 to 9 with inherited bone marrow failure, due to receive a stem cell transplant.

There are many counts of this clonotype. This chain joins TRBV7-9 and TRBJ2-1; tentatively, D is TRBD2 (6 bases). The CDR3 consists of 15 residues. The V end was cut by 6 bases, the J end by 4 bases, with 16 bases between. Germline CDR1 SEHNR, CDR2 FQNEAQ (reference sequence). The CDR3 DNA reads as TGTGCCAGCAGTATGGGCGGGGTCCAATACAATGAGCAGTTCTTC. This sequence encodes CASSMGGVQYNEQFF.

This clonotype was detected ten times or more. The chain couples TRBV2 to TRBJ2-2, with D perhaps TRBD1 or TRBD2 (5 bases each). The CDR3 spans 13 residues. Germline V lookup: CDR1 SNHLY, CDR2 FYNNEI. Trimming took 7 bases from V and 3 from J, leaving 9 bases between them. DNA for the CDR3: TGTGCCAGCACTCCGGGACACACCGGGGAGCTGTTTTTT. Translation gives CASTPGHTGELFF. The full variable domain, with the rest looked up from reference TRBV2 and TRBJ2-2, is EPEVTQTPSHQVTQMGQEVILRCVPISNHLYFYWYRQILGQKVEFLVSFYNNEISEKSEIFDDQFSVERPDGSNFTLKIRSTKLEDSAMYFCASTPGHTGELFFGEGSRLTVL.

This clonotype was observed at least ten times. The chain employs TRBV12-3 or TRBV12-4 and TRBJ2-7, with D unresolved. This CDR3 region has 12 residues. Between the trimmed V and J ends, which lost 3 bases and 6 bases, there was a span of 9 bases. The CDR3: CASSLRSPEQYF. Here the CDR3 DNA reads TGTGCCAGCAGTTTGAGGTCACCCGAGCAGTACTTC.

This clonotype has ten or more counts. This chain connects TRBV5-6 to TRBJ1-1; the match to TRBD1 covers 7 bases. The CDR3 is made up of 14 amino acids. Germline-derived CDR1 and CDR2 are SGHDT and YYEEEE. With V trimmed by 5 bases and J by 5 bases, 9 bases remained unmatched. Written as DNA, the CDR3 is TGTGCCAGCAGACGCCCAGGGGGGGAGACTGAAGCTTTCTTT. Encoded protein: CASRRPGGETEAFF.

The table lists this clonotype with many counts. CDR3 sequence reads: CASSLQTGLAGEEVDEQFF. CDR3 DNA: TGTGCCAGCAGTCTTCAAACGGGACTAGCGGGAGAAGAGGTAGATGAGCAGTTCTTC. This rearrangement joins TRBV27 to TRBJ2-1; 14 nucleotides align to TRBD2. The V gene end was trimmed by 5 bases and the J gene end by 8 bases; junction bases not matched to a gene: 17. CDR1 and CDR2 from the germline V gene are MNHEY and SMNVEV (reference sequence). The CDR3 contains 19 residues.

This clonotype was seen ten or more times. In DNA form, the CDR3 reads TGTGCCAGCAGGCTGGGGGCTTCGGAAAAACTGTTTTTT. Translation gives CASRLGASEKLFF. The chain joins TRBV5-6 to TRBJ1-4, with a possible D match to TRBD1 (6 bases). Trimming cost V 5 bases and J 8 bases, with 13 bases left between them. Looked up from germline, CDR1 is SGHDT and CDR2 is YYEEEE. This CDR3 is 13 amino acids long.

This clonotype was observed at least ten times. V gene TRBV29-1 combines with J gene TRBJ1-1, with D possibly TRBD1 on 5 matching bases. The CDR3 spans 11 residues. The germline V gene encodes CDR1 SQVTM and CDR2 ANQGSEA. V lost 3 bases and J 4 bases, leaving 6 bases between the germline ends. For the CDR3, the DNA is TGCAGCGTTGAGACAGCCACTGAAGCTTTCTTT. This translates into CSVETATEAFF.

The sample holds many counts of this clonotype. The rearrangement uses TRBV6-1 and TRBJ2-1; the match to TRBD1 covers 8 bases. Germline CDR1 and CDR2: MNHNS and SASEGT. J was trimmed by 4 bases and V by 6 bases; bases with no gene match: 8. The CDR3 sequence is 15 residues long. The CDR3 DNA follows: TGTGCCAGCAGCCGCAGGGGGCGAGCGTACAATGAGCAGTTCTTC. Translated: CASSRRGRAYNEQFF.

This clonotype was observed a handful of times. The chain employs TRBV29-1 and TRBJ2-1; TRBD2 agrees at 11 bases. This CDR3 contains 11 residues. J lost 14 bases, V lost 4 bases, and 4 bases had no gene match. Germline loops: CDR1 SQVTM, CDR2 ANQGSEA. For the CDR3, the DNA is TGCAGCGTTGTAGCGGGAGGGGTGAAGTTCTTC. Residues: CSVVAGGVKFF.

V gene TRBV20-1 combines with J gene TRBJ2-1, with a weak D call TRBD2 (5 bases). Germline-derived CDR1 and CDR2 are DFQATT and SNEGSKA (reference sequence). V shed 0 bases and J shed 6 bases, with 15 bases lying between them. The CDR3 length is 15 residues. CDR3 sequence (DNA): TGCAGTGCTAGAGACTTCCTTCTAGCCACCAATGAGCAGTTCTTC. It is translated as CSARDFLLATNEQFF.

This clonotype was seen a handful of times. V is TRBV20-1 and J is TRBJ2-5, with D possibly TRBD1 on 6 matching bases. The length of the CDR3 is 15 residues. Trimming pared 6 bases from V and 5 bases from J, leaving 22 bases between. CDR1 and CDR2 from the germline V gene are DFQATT and SNEGSKA (reference sequence). CDR3: CSANPQGLEGETQYF. CDR3 nucleotides: TGCAGTGCCAACCCCCAGGGGCTAGAGGGGGAGACCCAGTACTTC.

This clonotype was counted at least ten times. The chain carries TRBV2 and TRBJ2-7, with D possibly TRBD1 on 5 matching bases. Germline assignment: CDR1 SNHLY and CDR2 FYNNEI. The CDR3 loop spans 12 amino acids. V lost 7 bases, J lost 6 bases, and 13 bases lay in between. The CDR3 DNA reads TGTGCCAGCAAAAACGAAGGGGTCGAGCAGTACTTC. This encodes CASKNEGVEQYF.

The chain uses TRBV19 and TRBJ2-3, with 9 bases that match TRBD2. This CDR3 is 15 amino acids long. From germline, CDR1 is LNHDA and CDR2 SQIVND (reference sequence). The ends lost 6 bases at V and 2 bases at J; junction bases unmatched: 6. The CDR3 region is CASSLGLAHTDTQYF. The CDR3 DNA is TGTGCCAGTAGCCTAGGACTAGCGCACACAGATACGCAGTATTTT. The full variable domain, completed using reference TRBV19 and TRBJ2-3, is DGGITQSPKYLFRKEGQNVTLSCEQNLNHDAMYWYRQDPGQGLRLIYYSQIVNDFQKGDIAEGYSVSREKKESFPLTVTSAQKNPTAFYLCASSLGLAHTDTQYFGPGTRLTVL.

The rearrangement uses TRBV24-1 and TRBJ1-2; D may be TRBD1 (5 bases). V was pared by 4 bases and J by 4 bases, with 12 bases between. The CDR3 consists of 14 residues. CDR1 is KGHDR, CDR2 SFDVKD, per germline. CDR3: CATSEDTAPYGYTF. DNA of the CDR3: TGTGCCACCAGTGAGGACACCGCTCCCTATGGCTACACCTTC.

Here the CDR3 DNA reads TGTGCCAGCAGTTACTCCGGTCGGCAGGTTGACTCCTACGAGCAGTACTTC. Its translation is CASSYSGRQVDSYEQYF. This chain connects TRBV6-2 or TRBV6-3 to TRBJ2-7; D unresolved. The CDR3 runs 17 residues. Trimming left V 0 bases short and J 0 bases short, with 15 bases between. The germline V gene encodes CDR1 MNHEY and CDR2 SVGEGT.

This clonotype showed up many times. This sequence joins TRBV4-3 and TRBJ2-1; 11 bases match TRBD2. The ends lost 2 bases at V and 8 bases at J; junction bases unmatched: 14. This CDR3 comprises 18 residues. Per germline, CDR1 LGHNA and CDR2 YSLEER. The CDR3 DNA reads as TGCGCCAGCAGCCAATTGGCATACCCAACTAGCGGGAGTCATGAGCAGTTCTTC. Translation: CASSQLAYPTSGSHEQFF.

This clonotype was seen at least ten times. This sequence joins TRBV4-3 and TRBJ2-5, with D possibly TRBD1 on 6 matching bases. The CDR3 contains 14 residues. The V end lost 1 base, the J end lost 2 bases, and 8 bases lay between the germline ends. Germline loops: CDR1 LGHNA, CDR2 YSLEER. The CDR3 sequence: CASSQVTGQETQYF. The CDR3, as DNA: TGCGCCAGCAGCCAAGTTACAGGGCAAGAGACCCAGTACTTC.

This clonotype occurred many times. One end of the junction varies from germline; a read error may be responsible. The V call is TRBV7-2, the J call TRBJ2-7; tentative D call: TRBD2 (6 bases). Germline values: CDR1 SGHTA, CDR2 FQGNSA. The CDR3 spans 11 residues. The CDR3 region has the DNA TGTGCCAGCAGCTTAGGCCAGTGGGGGGTCTTC. This gives the protein CASSLGQWGVF.

This chain uses TRBV12-3 or TRBV12-4 with TRBJ2-4; no firm D call. The CDR3 is 13 residues long. V was pared by 6 bases and J by 15 bases, with 21 bases between. This CDR3 reads CASSPGRAPSPYF. CDR3 nucleotide sequence: TGTGCCAGCAGCCCAGGACGAGCTCCCTCCCCGTACTTC.

This clonotype was counted ten times or more. For the CDR3, the DNA is TGTGCCAGCAGTTCCCCCGGGGGCCCGAGGTCGGATGAGCAGTTCTTC. It specifies CASSSPGGPRSDEQFF. The J gene is TRBJ2-1, the V gene TRBV28; the D call may be TRBD1 or TRBD2 (6 bases each). This CDR3 is 16 amino acids long. V was pared by 4 bases and J by 8 bases, with 21 bases between. Germline values: CDR1 MDHEN, CDR2 SYDVKM.

About this clonotype: The junction shows a germline mismatch at one end, possibly a read error. The genes are TRBV12-3 or TRBV12-4 and TRBJ2-3, with D unclear. The CDR3 is 15 amino acids. The chain's CDR3 is CVSSSTASSGDTQYF. CDR3 coding DNA: TGTGTCAGCAGTTCTACAGCGTCGAGTGGGGATACGCAGTATTTT.

Ten or more counts support this clonotype. The chain links TRBV7-9 to TRBJ2-1; 10 bases are shared with TRBD1. From germline, CDR1 is SEHNR and CDR2 FQNEAQ (reference sequence). Losses at the gene ends were 3 bases for V and 6 bases for J; bases not matched to a gene: 2. The CDR3 is made up of 14 amino acids. In DNA, the CDR3 is TGTGCCAGCAGCTTGGGGACAGGGGCCAATGAGCAGTTCTTC. It codes for CASSLGTGANEQFF.

This clonotype was found a few times. The chain couples TRBV7-9 to TRBJ2-6, with 8 bases fitting TRBD1. Germline-derived CDR1 and CDR2 are SEHNR and FQNEAQ (reference sequence). CDR3 length: 17 amino acids. The V segment lost 5 bases and the J segment 0 bases; nucleotides outside the gene matches: 6. The CDR3 DNA reads as TGTGCCAGCAGCCCGAAGACAGGGGCCTCTGGGGCCAACGTCCTGACTTTC. Encoded protein: CASSPKTGASGANVLTF.

At least ten counts were recorded for this clonotype. J is TRBJ2-6 and V is TRBV5-4; D gene ambiguous. The germline V gene has CDR1 SGHNT and CDR2 YYREEE (reference sequence). With 3 bases removed from V and 1 base from J, the gap between germline ends came to 20 bases. The CDR3 runs to 19 residues. This CDR3 is CASSSTPDRVGSGANVLTF. The CDR3 region has the DNA TGTGCCAGCAGCTCCACCCCGGACCGGGTTGGGTCTGGGGCCAACGTCCTGACTTTC.

This clonotype has ten or more counts. The rearrangement links TRBV7-2 to TRBJ1-2; D not resolved. Looked up from germline, CDR1 is SGHTA and CDR2 is FQGNSA. V dropped 5 bases and J dropped 0 bases, with 10 bases sitting between them. The CDR3 consists of 14 residues. The CDR3 spells CASSPRNTNYGYTF. The CDR3 DNA reads TGTGCCAGCAGCCCTCGGAATACTAACTATGGCTACACCTTC.

This clonotype occurred many times. The chain combines TRBV4-3 with TRBJ2-4, with D unresolved. Trimming took 4 bases from V and 0 from J, leaving 10 bases between them. Germline V gives CDR1 LGHNA, CDR2 YSLEER. The CDR3 consists of 15 residues. The CDR3 sequence is CASSPGVLAKNIQYF. The CDR3 coding sequence is TGCGCCAGCAGCCCCGGAGTGCTAGCCAAAAACATTCAGTACTTC.

On this clonotype: A much larger clone sits a single nucleotide away, making a read error possible. The rearrangement joins TRBV7-9 to TRBJ1-1; D is unresolved. The CDR3 is 13 amino acids. In germline, CDR1 is SEHNR, CDR2 FQNEAQ (reference sequence). Trimming removed 3 bases at V and 9 bases at J, with 14 bases between. The CDR3 protein is CASSFTSVGKAFF. CDR3 sequence (DNA): TGTGCCAGCAGCTTTACTTCCGTCGGAAAAGCTTTCTTT.

This clonotype was observed at least ten times. This chain links TRBV28 with TRBJ2-5, with D tentatively TRBD1 or TRBD2 (5 bases each). Trimming shortened V by 3 bases and J by 2 bases, and 13 bases separated the two germline ends. The V gene's germline CDR1 is MDHEN and CDR2 SYDVKM. This CDR3 contains 15 residues. CDR3 bases: TGTGCCAGCAGTTTGGCAGGGACCATACAAGAGACCCAGTACTTC. Amino acids: CASSLAGTIQETQYF. The full variable domain, rest sourced from reference TRBV28 and TRBJ2-5, is DVKVTQSSRYLVKRTGEKVFLECVQDMDHENMFWYRQDPGLGLRLIYFSYDVKMKEKGDIPEGYSVSREKKERFSLILESASTNQTSMYLCASSLAGTIQETQYFGPGTRLLVL.